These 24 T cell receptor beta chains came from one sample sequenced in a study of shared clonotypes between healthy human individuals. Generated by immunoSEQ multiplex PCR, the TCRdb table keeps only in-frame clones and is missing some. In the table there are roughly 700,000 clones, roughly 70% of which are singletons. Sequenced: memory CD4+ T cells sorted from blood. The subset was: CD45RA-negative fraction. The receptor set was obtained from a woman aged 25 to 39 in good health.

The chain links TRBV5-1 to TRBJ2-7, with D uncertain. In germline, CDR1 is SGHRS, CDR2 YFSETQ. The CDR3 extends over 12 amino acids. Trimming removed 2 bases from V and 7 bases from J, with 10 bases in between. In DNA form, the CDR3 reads TGCGCCAGCAGCTTCAACGTGGGTGAGCAGTACTTC. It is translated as CASSFNVGEQYF. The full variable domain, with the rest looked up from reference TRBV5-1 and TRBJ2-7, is KAGVTQTPRYLIKTRGQQVTLSCSPISGHRSVSWYQQTPGQGLQFLFEYFSETQRNKGNFPGRFSGRQFSNSRSEMNVSTLELGDSALYLCASSFNVGEQYFGPGTRLTVT.

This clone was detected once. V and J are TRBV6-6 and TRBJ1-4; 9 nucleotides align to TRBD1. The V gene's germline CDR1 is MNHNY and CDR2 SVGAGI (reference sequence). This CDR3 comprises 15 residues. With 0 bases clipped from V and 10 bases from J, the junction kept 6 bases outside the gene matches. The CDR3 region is CASSYSPGQGGKLFF. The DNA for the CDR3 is TGTGCCAGCAGTTACTCCCCGGGACAGGGAGGAAAACTGTTTTTT.

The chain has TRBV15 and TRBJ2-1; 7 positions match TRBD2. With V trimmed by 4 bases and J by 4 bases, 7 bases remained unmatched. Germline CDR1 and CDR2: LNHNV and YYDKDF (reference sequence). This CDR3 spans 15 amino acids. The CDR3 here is CATSKEAGEYNEQFF. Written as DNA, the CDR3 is TGTGCCACCAGCAAAGAGGCGGGAGAGTACAATGAGCAGTTCTTC.

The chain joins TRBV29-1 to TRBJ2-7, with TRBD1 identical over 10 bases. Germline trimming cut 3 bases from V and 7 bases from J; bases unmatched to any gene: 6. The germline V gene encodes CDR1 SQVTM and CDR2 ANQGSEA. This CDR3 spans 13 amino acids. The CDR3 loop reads CSVEGTGVWEQYF. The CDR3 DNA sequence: TGCAGCGTTGAGGGGACAGGGGTCTGGGAGCAGTACTTC.

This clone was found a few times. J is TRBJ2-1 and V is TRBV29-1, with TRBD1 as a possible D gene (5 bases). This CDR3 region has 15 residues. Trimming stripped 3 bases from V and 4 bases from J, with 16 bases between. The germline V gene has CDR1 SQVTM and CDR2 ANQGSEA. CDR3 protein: CSVDPGNGNYNEQFF. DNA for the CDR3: TGCAGCGTTGACCCAGGGAATGGGAATTACAATGAGCAGTTCTTC.

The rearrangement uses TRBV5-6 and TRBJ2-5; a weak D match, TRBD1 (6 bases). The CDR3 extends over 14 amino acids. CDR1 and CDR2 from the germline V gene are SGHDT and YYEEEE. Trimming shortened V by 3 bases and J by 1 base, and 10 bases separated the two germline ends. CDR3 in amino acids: CASSWTAIQETQYF. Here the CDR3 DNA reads TGTGCCAGCAGCTGGACAGCTATCCAAGAGACCCAGTACTTC.

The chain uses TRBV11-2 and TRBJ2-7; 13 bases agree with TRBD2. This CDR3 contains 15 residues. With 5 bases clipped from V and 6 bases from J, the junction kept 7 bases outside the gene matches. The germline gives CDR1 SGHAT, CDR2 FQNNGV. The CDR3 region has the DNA TGTGCCAGCAGCCAGGGACTAGCGGGAACTTCCGAGCAGTACTTC. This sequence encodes CASSQGLAGTSEQYF.

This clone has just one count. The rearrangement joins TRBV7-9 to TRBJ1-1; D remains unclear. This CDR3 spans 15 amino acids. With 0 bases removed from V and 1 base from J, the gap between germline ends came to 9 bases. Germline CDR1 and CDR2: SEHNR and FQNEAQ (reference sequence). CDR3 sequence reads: CASSLARVSNTEAFF. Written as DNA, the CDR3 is TGTGCCAGCAGCTTAGCCCGGGTCTCGAACACTGAAGCTTTCTTT.

Here the CDR3 DNA reads TGTGCCAGCAGTTTTAGGGGCAGGGTCACTGAAGCTTTCTTT. Its translation is CASSFRGRVTEAFF. The chain joins TRBV27 to TRBJ1-1, with D possibly TRBD1 on 5 matching bases. The germline CDR1 and CDR2 sequences are MNHEY and SMNVEV (reference sequence). The CDR3 runs to 14 residues. V was trimmed by 3 bases and J by 4 bases, leaving 12 bases between them.

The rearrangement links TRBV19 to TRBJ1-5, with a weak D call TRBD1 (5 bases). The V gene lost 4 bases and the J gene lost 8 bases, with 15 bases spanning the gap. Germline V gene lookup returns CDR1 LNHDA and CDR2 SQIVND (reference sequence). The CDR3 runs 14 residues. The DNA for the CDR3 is TGTGCCAGTAGTACCTTCCAGGGTAGGGAGCCCCAGCATTTT. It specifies CASSTFQGREPQHF.

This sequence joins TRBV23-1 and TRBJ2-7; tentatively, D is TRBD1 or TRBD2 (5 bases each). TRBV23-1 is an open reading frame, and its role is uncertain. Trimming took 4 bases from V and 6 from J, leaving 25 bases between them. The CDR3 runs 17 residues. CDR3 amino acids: CASSLKGPAVILCEQYF. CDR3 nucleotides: TGCGCCAGCAGTCTTAAGGGACCAGCGGTAATCCTCTGCGAGCAGTACTTC.

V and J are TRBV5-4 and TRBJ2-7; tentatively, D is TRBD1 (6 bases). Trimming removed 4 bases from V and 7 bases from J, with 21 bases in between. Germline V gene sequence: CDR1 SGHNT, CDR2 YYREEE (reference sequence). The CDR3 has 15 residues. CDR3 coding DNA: TGTGCCAGCAGCCCAGGACAGTTTGCCTTGGGGGAGCAGTACTTC. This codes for CASSPGQFALGEQYF.

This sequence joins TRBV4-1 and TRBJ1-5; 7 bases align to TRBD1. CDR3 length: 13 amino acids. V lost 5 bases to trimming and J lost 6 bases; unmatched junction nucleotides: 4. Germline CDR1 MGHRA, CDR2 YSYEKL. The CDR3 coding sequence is TGCGCCAGCAGCAGGGGGCCGAGTCAGCCCCAGCATTTT. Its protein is CASSRGPSQPQHF.

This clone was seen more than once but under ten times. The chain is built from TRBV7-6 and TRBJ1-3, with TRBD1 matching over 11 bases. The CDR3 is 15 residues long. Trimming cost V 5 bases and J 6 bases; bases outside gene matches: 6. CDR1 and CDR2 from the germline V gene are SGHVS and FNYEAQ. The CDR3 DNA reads TGTGCCAGCAGCGCTCGGACAGGGGGCGTAAACACCATATATTTT. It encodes CASSARTGGVNTIYF.

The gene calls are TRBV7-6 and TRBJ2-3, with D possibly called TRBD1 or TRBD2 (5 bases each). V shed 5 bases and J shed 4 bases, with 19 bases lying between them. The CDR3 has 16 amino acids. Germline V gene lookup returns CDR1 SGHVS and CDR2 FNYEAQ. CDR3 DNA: TGTGCCAGCAGCCCCTGGGCTGGAGAGGGGTCAGATACGCAGTATTTT. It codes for CASSPWAGEGSDTQYF. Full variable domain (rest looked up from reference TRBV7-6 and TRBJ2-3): GAGVSQSPRYKVTKRGQDVALRCDPISGHVSLYWYRQALGQGPEFLTYFNYEAQQDKSGLPNDRFSAERPEGSISTLTIQRTEQRDSAMYRCASSPWAGEGSDTQYFGPGTRLTVL.

This CDR3 reads CASSIVVYTGELFF. Written as DNA, the CDR3 is TGTGCCAGTAGTATCGTAGTTTACACCGGGGAGCTGTTTTTT. The rearrangement links TRBV19 to TRBJ2-2; D is unresolved. Per germline, CDR1 LNHDA and CDR2 SQIVND (reference sequence). CDR3 size: 14 residues. The ends were cut back, 3 bases at V and 3 bases at J, with 8 bases in the middle.

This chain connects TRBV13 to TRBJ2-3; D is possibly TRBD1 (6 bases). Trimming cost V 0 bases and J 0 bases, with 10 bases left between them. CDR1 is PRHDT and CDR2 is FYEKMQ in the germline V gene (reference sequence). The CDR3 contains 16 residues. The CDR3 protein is CASSLGPTGSTDTQYF. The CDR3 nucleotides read TGTGCCAGCAGCTTAGGCCCTACAGGGAGCACAGATACGCAGTATTTT.

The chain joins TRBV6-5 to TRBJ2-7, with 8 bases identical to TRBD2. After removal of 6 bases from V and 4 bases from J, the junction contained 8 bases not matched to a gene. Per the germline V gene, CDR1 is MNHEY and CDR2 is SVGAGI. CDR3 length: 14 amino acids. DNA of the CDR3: TGTGCCAGCAGATTAGCGGGAAAGGGATACGAGCAGTACTTC. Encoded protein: CASRLAGKGYEQYF.

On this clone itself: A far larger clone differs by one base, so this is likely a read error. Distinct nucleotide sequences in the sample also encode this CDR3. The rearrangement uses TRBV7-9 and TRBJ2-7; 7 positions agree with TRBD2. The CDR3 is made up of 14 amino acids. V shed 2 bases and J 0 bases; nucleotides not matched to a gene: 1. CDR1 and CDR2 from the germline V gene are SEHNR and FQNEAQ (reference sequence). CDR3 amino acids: CASSLQRDSYEQYF. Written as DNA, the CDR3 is TGTGCCAGCAGCTTACAGCGGGACTCCTACGAGCAGTACTTC.

CDR3 residues: CASSPRTGTGDSETQYF. The CDR3 region has the DNA TGTGCCAGCAGTCCCCGAACCGGGACAGGGGATTCGGAGACCCAGTACTTC. The chain joins TRBV28 to TRBJ2-5, with TRBD1 matching 10 bases. With V trimmed by 5 bases and J by 5 bases, 14 bases remained unmatched. The CDR3 is 17 residues long. CDR1 is MDHEN and CDR2 is SYDVKM in the germline V gene.

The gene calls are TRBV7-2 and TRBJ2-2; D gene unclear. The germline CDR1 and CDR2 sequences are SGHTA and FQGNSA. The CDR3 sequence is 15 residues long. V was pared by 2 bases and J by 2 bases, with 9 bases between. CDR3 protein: CASSLSRVNTGELFF. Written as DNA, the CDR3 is TGTGCCAGCAGCTTATCTCGGGTTAACACCGGGGAGCTGTTTTTT.

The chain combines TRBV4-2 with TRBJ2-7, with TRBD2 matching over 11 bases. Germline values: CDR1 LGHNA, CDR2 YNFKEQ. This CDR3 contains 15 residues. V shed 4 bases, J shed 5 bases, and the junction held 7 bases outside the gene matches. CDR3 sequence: CASSPIAGGPHEQYF. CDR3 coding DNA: TGTGCCAGCAGCCCGATAGCGGGAGGGCCGCACGAGCAGTACTTC.

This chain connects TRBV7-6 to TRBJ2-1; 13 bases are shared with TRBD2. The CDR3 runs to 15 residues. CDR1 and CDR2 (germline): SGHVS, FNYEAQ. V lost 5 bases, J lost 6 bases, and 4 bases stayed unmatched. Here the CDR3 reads CASSPGLAGTNEQFF. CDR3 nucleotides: TGTGCCAGCAGCCCGGGACTAGCGGGAACCAATGAGCAGTTCTTC.

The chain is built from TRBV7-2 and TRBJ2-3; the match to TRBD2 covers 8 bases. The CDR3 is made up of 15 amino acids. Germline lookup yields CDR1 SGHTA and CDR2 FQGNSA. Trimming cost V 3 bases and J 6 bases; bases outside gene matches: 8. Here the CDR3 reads CASSFAGGSTDTQYF. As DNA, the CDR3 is TGTGCCAGCAGCTTCGCGGGGGGAAGTACGGATACGCAGTATTTT.